This TCR beta chain was retrieved from a study of shared clonotypes between healthy human individuals. Points from the study as a whole: Represented diversity, genetic and exposure-history alike, was limited by few donors. The study sampled only blood, and tissue repertoires likely differ.

Concerning this clone itself: Its antigen is currently unknown.

This table comes from immunoSEQ multiplex PCR, and its TCRdb copy is limited to in-frame clones, with some not included. The sample contains 1 million to 1.2 million clones, approximately 75% of which appear only once. Trimming removed 3 bases from V and 5 bases from J; junction bases left unmatched: 13. The CDR3 is 16 amino acids. In germline, CDR1 is SGHRS, CDR2 YFSETQ. Sequences were obtained from memory CD4+ T cells from PBMCs. Subset reported: CD45RA-negative fraction. This TCR came from a young man in good health. Some clones in this sample may be carry-over from other donors' samples. This sequence joins TRBV5-1 and TRBJ2-7; TRBD1 matches 8 bases. DNA of the CDR3: TGCGCCAGCAGCTCGCAACCGAGGACAGGGACCGACGAGCAGTACTTC. Translating gives CASSSQPRTGTDEQYF.